This TCR beta chain is drawn from a study of monozygotic twins with inflammatory bowel disease. The CDR3 has 13 amino acids. Germline V gene lookup returns CDR1 DFQATT and CDR2 SNEGSKA (reference sequence). A template switching step added UMIs, each with a 6-nucleotide sample barcode. No DNA is given; TCRdb re-called the 5' RACE reads and lists each CDR3 protein once. The ten most abundant clones cover 2.4% of a sample with around 380,000 distinct CDR3 sequences. Overall study findings and caveats: By inverse Simpson index, TCRbeta diversity was lower in IBD patients than in healthy co-twins. Variability may have been added to patient repertoires by differing immunosuppressive treatments.

To note about this clonotype: Its antigen remains unidentified.

The genes are TRBV20-1 and TRBJ1-2; TCRdb's D call of TRBD1 is untestable without DNA. The sample was blood. The sequence came from a human donor with ulcerative colitis or Crohn's disease, or a healthy co-twin of an affected twin (not recorded which). CDR3 loop: CSAEWGGADGYTF.